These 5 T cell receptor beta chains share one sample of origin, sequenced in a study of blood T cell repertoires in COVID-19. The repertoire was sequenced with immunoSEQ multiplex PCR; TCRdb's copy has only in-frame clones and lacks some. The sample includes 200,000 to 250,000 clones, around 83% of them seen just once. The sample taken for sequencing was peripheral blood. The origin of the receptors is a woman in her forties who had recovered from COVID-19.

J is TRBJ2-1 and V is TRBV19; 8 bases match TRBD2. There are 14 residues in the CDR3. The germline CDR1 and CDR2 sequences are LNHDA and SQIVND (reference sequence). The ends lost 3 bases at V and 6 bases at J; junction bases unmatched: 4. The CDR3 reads CASSMGLEGNEQFF. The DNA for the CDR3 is TGTGCCAGTAGTATGGGACTAGAAGGCAATGAGCAGTTCTTC.

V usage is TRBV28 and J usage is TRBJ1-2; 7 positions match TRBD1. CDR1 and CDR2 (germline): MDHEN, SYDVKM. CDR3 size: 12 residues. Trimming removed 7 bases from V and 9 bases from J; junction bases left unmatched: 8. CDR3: CASKPTGRSYTF. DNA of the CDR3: TGTGCCAGCAAACCGACAGGGAGGAGCTACACCTTC.

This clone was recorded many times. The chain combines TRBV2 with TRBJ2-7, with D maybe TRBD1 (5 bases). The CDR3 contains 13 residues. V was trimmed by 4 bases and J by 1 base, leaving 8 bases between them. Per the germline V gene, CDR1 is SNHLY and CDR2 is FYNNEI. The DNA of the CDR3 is TGTGCCAGCAGTGCCAGGGAATCCTACGAGCAGTACTTC. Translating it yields CASSARESYEQYF.

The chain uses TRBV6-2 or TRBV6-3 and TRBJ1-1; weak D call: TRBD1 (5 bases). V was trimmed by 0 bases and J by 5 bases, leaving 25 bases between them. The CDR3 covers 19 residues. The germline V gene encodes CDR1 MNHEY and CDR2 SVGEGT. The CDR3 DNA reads TGTGCCAGCAGTTACTCAGCAGGACAAGTGGGCCTCGGGGGGACTGAAGCTTTCTTT. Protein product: CASSYSAGQVGLGGTEAFF.

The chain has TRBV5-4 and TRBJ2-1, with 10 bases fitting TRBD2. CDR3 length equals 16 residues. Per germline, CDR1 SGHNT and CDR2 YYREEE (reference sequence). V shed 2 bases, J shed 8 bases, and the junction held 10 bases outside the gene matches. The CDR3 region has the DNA TGTGCCAGCAGCTTAAGCGGGGGGGCGGTCTTCTATGAGCAGTTCTTC. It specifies CASSLSGGAVFYEQFF. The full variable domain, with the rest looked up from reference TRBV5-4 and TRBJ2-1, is ETGVTQSPTHLIKTRGQQVTLRCSSQSGHNTVSWYQQALGQGPQFIFQYYREEENGRGNFPPRFSGLQFPNYSSELNVNALELDDSALYLCASSLSGGAVFYEQFFGPGTRLTVL.